This T cell receptor beta chain is from a study of technical replicates of blood from four donors. The method was immunoSEQ multiplex PCR; TCRdb's version includes in-frame clones alone and lacks a portion of them. The sample contains roughly 80,000 clones, 90% to 95% of which appear only once. The source material was T cells isolated from PBMCs. This clonotype originated in a human donor in good health.

The CDR3 here is CASSVASSGRGSDTQYF. The CDR3 DNA reads as TGTGCCAGCAGCGTAGCTTCCAGCGGGCGAGGATCAGATACGCAGTATTTT. The chain links TRBV9 to TRBJ2-3; weak D call: TRBD2 (6 bases). Germline V lookup: CDR1 SGDLS, CDR2 YYNGEE. V shed 0 bases and J shed 4 bases, with 18 bases lying between them. This CDR3 is 17 amino acids long.